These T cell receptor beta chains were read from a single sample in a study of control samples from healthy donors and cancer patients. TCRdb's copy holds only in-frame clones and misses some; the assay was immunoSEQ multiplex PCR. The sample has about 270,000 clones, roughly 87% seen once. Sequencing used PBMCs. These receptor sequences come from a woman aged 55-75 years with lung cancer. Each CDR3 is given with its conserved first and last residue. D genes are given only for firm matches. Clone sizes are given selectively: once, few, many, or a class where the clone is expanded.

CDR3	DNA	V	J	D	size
CASRRTISPGELFF	TGTGCCAGCAGGAGGACCATCTCCCCCGGGGAGCTGTTTTTT	TRBV2	TRBJ2-2	NA	NA
CASSSYGDLATNEKLFF	TGTGCCAGCAGTTCCTATGGGGACCTTGCAACTAATGAAAAACTGTTTTTT	TRBV27	TRBJ1-4	NA	NA
CASEGTGPGVTQYF	TGCGCCAGCGAGGGGACCGGTCCCGGGGTGACCCAGTACTTC	TRBV5-1	TRBJ2-5	NA	NA
CASKGLAGGEQFF	TGTGCCAGCAAGGGACTAGCGGGAGGTGAGCAGTTCTTC	TRBV2	TRBJ2-1	TRBD2	NA
CASSSTGGNEKLFF	TGTGCCAGCAGCTCGACAGGGGGTAATGAAAAACTGTTTTTT	TRBV5-6	TRBJ1-4	TRBD1	few
CSVVSTDTQYF	TGCAGCGTTGTAAGCACAGATACGCAGTATTTT	TRBV29-1	TRBJ2-3	NA	NA
CASSLWAEAYNEQFF	TGTGCCAGCAGTTTATGGGCGGAGGCCTACAATGAGCAGTTCTTC	TRBV27	TRBJ2-1	NA	NA
CASSLIVGTEAFF	TGCGCCAGCAGCTTGATTGTAGGCACTGAAGCTTTCTTT	TRBV5-1	TRBJ1-1	NA	NA
CASSSFTPRPSYGYTF	TGTGCCAGCAGTTCCTTCACTCCGCGACCGAGCTATGGCTACACCTTC	TRBV6-5	TRBJ1-2	NA	few
CASSPARGEAFF	TGTGCCAGCTCACCCGCGAGGGGTGAAGCTTTCTTT	TRBV18	TRBJ1-1	NA	NA
CASSLAGTRSYEQYF	TGTGCCAGCAGCTTAGCCGGGACACGTTCCTACGAGCAGTACTTC	TRBV5-4	TRBJ2-7	NA	NA